The 7 T cell receptor beta chains in this list originate from one sample, sequenced in a study of cytomegalovirus exposure and HLA in healthy donors. With 60 Vbeta and 13 Jbeta primers, the PCR was carried out. TCRdb keeps only in-frame clones here, not all; method: immunoSEQ multiplex PCR. Of about 200,000 clones listed, more than 65% are singletons. Sequenced: PBMCs. These receptors were taken from a man aged 50-60 years in good health and CMV-seronegative.

V gene TRBV5-1 combines with J gene TRBJ1-1, with D tentatively TRBD1 (6 bases). CDR1 and CDR2 from the germline V gene are SGHRS and YFSETQ. CDR3 size: 13 residues. With 5 bases removed from V and 3 bases from J, the gap between germline ends came to 11 bases. CDR3 coding DNA: TGCGCCAGCAGTACAGGGACCCACACTGAAGCTTTCTTT. Translation: CASSTGTHTEAFF.

The chain employs TRBV15 and TRBJ2-1; 13 positions agree with TRBD2. V gave up 5 bases and J gave up 6 bases; unmatched junction bases: 7. CDR3 length: 16 amino acids. CDR1 LNHNV and CDR2 YYDKDF come from the germline V gene (reference sequence). CDR3 amino acids: CATSPGLAGVGNEQFF. The DNA for the CDR3 is TGTGCCACCAGCCCAGGACTAGCGGGAGTCGGCAATGAGCAGTTCTTC.

CDR3 region: CASSLSGGTYNEQFF. CDR3 in DNA: TGTGCCAGCAGCTTATCGGGAGGCACCTACAATGAGCAGTTCTTC. This chain connects TRBV7-9 to TRBJ2-1, with 7 bases fitting TRBD2. This CDR3 has 15 residues. V shed 2 bases, J shed 2 bases, and the junction held 3 bases outside the gene matches. Germline CDR1 and CDR2: SEHNR and FQNEAQ (reference sequence).

The rearrangement uses TRBV27 and TRBJ1-1; TRBD1 matches 7 bases. CDR1 MNHEY and CDR2 SMNVEV come from the germline V gene (reference sequence). CDR3 length equals 15 residues. V was pared by 3 bases and J by 2 bases, with 6 bases of the junction left unmatched. The CDR3 DNA reads TGTGCCAGCAGTTTGGAGACAGGGAGTAACACTGAAGCTTTCTTT. Translated, it gives CASSLETGSNTEAFF.

CDR3 loop: CASSTLTGNTEAFF. The CDR3 bases are TGTGCCAGCAGTACCCTGACGGGGAACACTGAAGCTTTCTTT. The genes are TRBV28 and TRBJ1-1; D is undetermined. The CDR3 runs to 14 residues. V lost 5 bases and J lost 1, with 11 bases in between. Germline V CDR1 and CDR2: MDHEN, SYDVKM.

This chain connects TRBV7-3 to TRBJ2-7; D is perhaps TRBD2 (5 bases). With 7 bases removed from V and 7 bases from J, the gap between germline ends came to 20 bases. Germline loops: CDR1 SGHTA, CDR2 FQGTGA. The CDR3 is made up of 14 amino acids. CDR3 DNA sequence: TGTGCCAGCACCGCCGGACCTAATTGGAGGGAGCAGTACTTC. It encodes CASTAGPNWREQYF.

The CDR3 region has the DNA TGTGCCAGCTCACCACCGCCAGGTGACACTGAAGCTTTCTTT. It translates to CASSPPPGDTEAFF. V gene TRBV18 combines with J gene TRBJ1-1; D gene unclear. Germline V lookup: CDR1 KGHSH, CDR2 LQKENI. Trimming removed 0 bases at V and 3 bases at J, with 8 bases between. This CDR3 region has 14 residues.